Below, one TCR beta chain is given with its context. The data originate from a study of shared clonotypes between healthy human individuals. Deep-level running was used for the assay. Each replicate PCR on the sorted subsets used 200 to 250 ng DNA (roughly 30,000 T cell genomes). Generated by immunoSEQ multiplex PCR, the TCRdb table keeps only in-frame clones and is missing some. Here the sample spans 750,000 to 1,000,000 clones, about 91% being singletons. Naive CD8 cells comprised CD45RO-negative, CCR7-positively selected cells, excluding terminally differentiated effector memory CD45RA+ cells. CDR1 is MNHNS, CDR2 SASEGT, per germline. V dropped 7 bases and J dropped 4 bases, with 10 bases sitting between them. The CDR3 is made up of 12 amino acids.

The sample consisted of naive CD8+ T cells sorted from blood. This clonotype was obtained from a man aged 30-40 years in good health. The rearrangement joins TRBV6-1 to TRBJ1-1; D is possibly TRBD1 (5 bases). CDR3 nucleotide sequence: TGTGCCAGCATCAGGGCGCCCACTGAAGCTTTCTTT. It is translated as CASIRAPTEAFF.